This T cell receptor (beta chain) was identified in a study of T cells in localized non-small cell lung cancer. Overall study findings and caveats: Uninvolved adjacent lung had higher T cell clonality than tumor and all other tissues. Because only a single region of the tumor was sequenced, heterogeneity remains possible. Detection in adjacent lung was observed for a median around 55 of the top 100 tumor clones. There was an association of higher blood T cell density with longer overall survival.

A word on this clone: Its antigen is still unknown.

The V end lost 2 bases, the J end lost 6 bases, and 11 bases lay between the germline ends. The germline CDR1 and CDR2 sequences are MNHNS and SASEGT. The CDR3 is 14 residues long. Assay used: immunoSEQ multiplex PCR; TCRdb lists only in-frame clones, some missing. The data hold tens of thousands of clones, with roughly 89% observed a single time. This sequence joins TRBV6-1 and TRBJ1-5, with no clear D. The sample was peripheral blood, taken before any cancer treatment. The clonotype comes from a male donor at least 60 years old with stage I lung adenocarcinoma. For the CDR3, the DNA is TGTGCCAGCAGTGAATGGAGGGCAGGTCAGCCCCAGCATTTT. Protein sequence: CASSEWRAGQPQHF.